This record looks at one T cell receptor beta chain sequence and its context. The data were produced by immunoSEQ multiplex PCR, yet TCRdb's version contains in-frame clones alone and is incomplete. The sample carries about 260,000 clones, 88% recorded once. Participant age was roughly 18 to 89 years, and participants resided in fewer than 30 US areas. All recovered Cohort 3 donors got two negative PCRs, got clearance, or saw symptom resolution. These data are taken from a study of blood T cell repertoires in COVID-19. Overall study context: The analysed material was cDNA or gDNA that came from T cells, B-cell-depleted T cells, or PBMCs.

The sequence derives from a woman between 50 and 59 years old who had recovered from COVID-19. The sequencing sample was made of PBMCs or T cells enriched from blood (not recorded which).

The CDR3 coding sequence is TGTGCCAGCAGTTCGGTCAGGGGAAGGAATCGAGGCGATGAAAAACTGTTTTTT. Protein sequence: CASSSVRGRNRGDEKLFF. The rearrangement uses TRBV28 and TRBJ1-4; D may be TRBD1 (6 bases). Trimming stripped 4 bases from V and 6 bases from J, with 24 bases between. The CDR3 sequence is 18 residues long. Germline values: CDR1 MDHEN, CDR2 SYDVKM.